A single sample is the source of the 8 T cell receptor beta chains below, sequenced in a study of blood T cell repertoires in COVID-19. The protocol was immunoSEQ multiplex PCR, while the TCRdb copy is restricted to in-frame clones and leaves out a portion. The sample has roughly 670,000 clones; over 80% are singletons. The sequenced material came from peripheral blood. These receptors were collected from a woman aged 18-29 years with acute or convalescent COVID-19.

The chain has TRBV6-5 and TRBJ1-2; 8 bases align to TRBD1. The CDR3 extends over 15 amino acids. Germline CDR1 is MNHEY and CDR2 is SVGAGI. V shed 7 bases, J shed 8 bases, and the junction held 15 bases outside the gene matches. The CDR3 DNA follows: TGTGCCAGCAAATTGAGGACAGGGCCATCGCGGGGCTACACCTTC. The encoded protein is CASKLRTGPSRGYTF.

The chain is built from TRBV2 and TRBJ1-4, with D tentatively TRBD1 (6 bases). The V and J ends lost 1 base and 8 bases respectively, with 14 bases between them. The CDR3 is made up of 15 amino acids. The V gene's germline CDR1 is SNHLY and CDR2 FYNNEI. CDR3 loop: CASSEGQGTGEKLFF. The CDR3 DNA is TGTGCCAGCAGTGAAGGCCAGGGGACGGGGGAAAAACTGTTTTTT.

V and J are TRBV4-2 and TRBJ1-2; a weak D match, TRBD1 (5 bases). CDR3 size: 13 residues. V was cut by 5 bases and J by 3 bases, with 10 bases left in between. Germline-derived CDR1 and CDR2 are LGHNA and YNFKEQ. The CDR3 DNA is TGTGCCAGCAGCGACGGGACTGACTATGGCTACACCTTC. Its protein is CASSDGTDYGYTF.

This chain links TRBV21-1 with TRBJ2-5; TRBD1, as called in the table, went unchecked against the DNA. TRBV21-1 is a recognized pseudogene. The CDR3 runs to 16 residues. The CDR3 nucleotides read TGTGCCAGCAGCAAAGCGCCAGGGGAACTTCAGGAGACCCAGTACTTC. Encoded protein: CASSKAPGELQETQYF.

This clone came up once. V usage is TRBV2 and J usage is TRBJ1-6; a weak D match, TRBD1 (5 bases). The CDR3 totals 15 residues. Germline CDR1 is SNHLY and CDR2 is FYNNEI. Trimming took 8 bases from V and 0 from J, leaving 11 bases between them. CDR3: CASLGGSSYNSPLHF. For the CDR3, the DNA is TGTGCCAGCCTCGGGGGGAGCTCCTATAATTCACCCCTCCACTTT.

The V gene is TRBV11-2, the J gene TRBJ1-2; D gene unclear. CDR3 length equals 10 residues. Germline V CDR1 and CDR2: SGHAT, FQNNGV. Between the trimmed V and J ends, which lost 8 bases and 8 bases, there was a span of 9 bases. CDR3 amino acids: CASGTWGYTF. The CDR3 nucleotides are TGTGCCAGCGGCACGTGGGGCTACACCTTC.

The chain carries TRBV4-3 and TRBJ2-2, with TRBD2 matching over 12 bases. In germline, CDR1 is LGHNA, CDR2 YSLEER. J gave up 6 bases and V 0 bases, and 5 bases lay outside the gene matches. This CDR3 spans 17 amino acids. CDR3 residues: CASSQDLAGGQSGELFF. CDR3 DNA sequence: TGCGCCAGCAGCCAAGATCTAGCGGGGGGGCAGTCCGGGGAGCTGTTTTTT.

This clone occurred many times. V and J are TRBV28 and TRBJ1-1, with D uncertain. Deletions cut 5 bases from V and 2 bases from J, with 9 bases between. The CDR3 extends over 13 amino acids. The V gene's germline CDR1 is MDHEN and CDR2 SYDVKM. CDR3 in amino acids: CASSQHENTEAFF. CDR3 bases: TGTGCCAGCAGTCAACACGAAAACACTGAAGCTTTCTTT.